This T cell receptor (beta chain) was recorded in a study of STAT5B mutations in CD4+ large granular lymphocyte leukemia. With 5 bases clipped from V and 3 bases from J, the junction kept 4 bases outside the gene matches. The CDR3 sequence is 14 residues long. Germline CDR1 is SGHTA and CDR2 is FQGNSA. Here immunoSEQ multiplex PCR was the method, and the copy in TCRdb shows in-frame clones only, minus some. The sample yields tens of thousands of clones, roughly 80% seen once. The sequenced sample was CD4+ T cells from blood buffy coats. This TCR was sampled from a human donor in good health. The chain has TRBV7-2 and TRBJ1-5; TRBD1 aligns across 7 bases. CDR3 DNA sequence: TGTGCCAGCAGCGTCGACAGGGACAATCAGCCCCAGCATTTT. Its protein is CASSVDRDNQPQHF.